This T cell receptor (beta chain) is drawn from a study of identical twins. The study's findings and limits: Cross-sectional statistical analysis, not tracking of the same donors, underpinned the conclusions.

The CDR3 covers 14 residues. The germline V and J ends were trimmed by 0 bases and 0 bases, with 6 bases remaining between them. CDR1 MNHEY and CDR2 SVGEGT come from the germline V gene. This clonotype was recorded a few times. Its antigen is not identified. TCRdb passed the 5' RACE reads through MiXCR, listing each CDR3 protein once. The table records roughly 500,000 distinct CDR3 sequences, 22% of them present only once. The same data also contributed to another study, on T cells expressing NK-cell markers. That investigation notes: Seven donors tested HCMV-seropositive and one tested seronegative among the eight sequenced. Researchers report these clonotypes also headed the CD3+CD56-NKG2C+ fraction in a handful of donors.

The chain links TRBV6-2 or TRBV6-3 to TRBJ2-7; unclear D gene. This TCR was recovered from a woman in her late teens or twenties in good health. The specimen was CD4+ T cells sorted from blood. CDR3 nucleotides: TGTGCCAGCAGTTACTCATGGGGCTCCTACGAGCAGTACTTC. Its translation: CASSYSWGSYEQYF.